This T cell receptor beta chain was found in a study of blood T cell repertoires in COVID-19 (dated by TCRdb to 2018 to 2020). Looking at the study overall: Samples from collaborators originated in the United States, Italy and Spain and spanned both the acute and convalescent phases of COVID-19. The repertoires were released in a freely available public database meant as a resource for research on the immune response to SARS-CoV-2. The dataset comprised deeply sampled blood TCRbeta repertoires from subjects exposed to, actively infected with, or recovered from COVID-19. A de-identified subject ID, COVID-19 status, age in years and sex were almost always included in the sample metadata. The material from the prospective study consisted of cDNA or gDNA derived from T cells, B-cell-depleted T cells, or PBMCs. Samples were obtained from the ongoing ImmuneRACE study (first 160 participants) and from over a thousand subjects provided by 6 global collaborators. HLA class I and class II types, where available, came from metadata supplied by the sample provider rather than from assay-based typing.

One collaborating source in Seattle enrolled patients during active infection and followed them longitudinally through the course of disease. Whole blood was collected in K2EDTA tubes by collaborating institutions according to the institutions' own protocols. For TCRbeta analysis, collaborators shipped samples in one of three forms: frozen whole blood, isolated PBMCs, or DNA extracted from either of those sample types. V is pruned by 7 bases and J by 5 bases, leaving 3 bases of the junction without a gene match. In the germline V gene, CDR1 corresponds to MGHDK and CDR2 to SYGVNS. From its cysteine to its phenylalanine, the CDR3 spans 13 amino acids. The DNA shown is the 39-base CDR3, in frame from base 1. TCRbeta CDR3 regions were amplified from genomic DNA using the immunoSEQ Assay, a bias-controlled multiplex PCR. Regarding the original processing steps: The number of nucleated cells in each sample was estimated by amplification of reference gene primers within the assay. To quantify the absolute abundance of each unique TCRbeta CDR3 rearrangement, sequence reads were collapsed and filtered. For each sample, productive Simpson clonality was calculated as the square root of Simpson's diversity index over productive rearrangements. Held by TCRdb, this immuneACCESS table contains in-frame sequences only and omits some clones. Under half of the omission traces to an unresolved V gene where checked; the cause of the rest is unknown. V and J calls and clone size come straight from that table; D and trimming were deduced from the DNA. The table for this sample lists over 150,000 clones; roughly 93% of them were counted only once. The ten largest make up around 5.1% of the sample.

In the case of this clone: Which antigen it targets is not known. One base away there is no much larger clone; base qualities are not given.

The study at large found these results: Clinical and demographic metadata were provided uncurated, with the amount varying by source and participant.

The TCR was taken from a man between 18 and 35 years old with COVID-19, enrolled during active disease. Specimen: peripheral blood. The sequence links TRBV25-1 to TRBJ1-5, and TRBD1 matches 9 of the central bases. The CDR3 loop reads CASTDRGDQPQHF. The DNA sequence is TGTGCCAGCACGGACAGGGGAGATCAGCCCCAGCATTTT.